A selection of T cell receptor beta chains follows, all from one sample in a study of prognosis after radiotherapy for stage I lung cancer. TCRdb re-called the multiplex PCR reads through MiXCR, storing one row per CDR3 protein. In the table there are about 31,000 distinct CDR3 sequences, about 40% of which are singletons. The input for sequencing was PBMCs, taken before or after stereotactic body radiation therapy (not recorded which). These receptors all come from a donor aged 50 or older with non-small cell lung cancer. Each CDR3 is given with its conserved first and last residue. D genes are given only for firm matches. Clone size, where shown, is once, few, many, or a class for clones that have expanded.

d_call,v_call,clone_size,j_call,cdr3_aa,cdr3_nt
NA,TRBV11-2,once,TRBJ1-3,CASSYGSLGNTIYF,TGTGCCAGCAGCTACGGCTCTCTTGGAAACACCATATATTTT
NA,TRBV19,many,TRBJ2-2,CASSGWQPNTGELFF,TGTGCCAGTAGTGGTTGGCAGCCGAACACCGGGGAGCTGTTTTTT
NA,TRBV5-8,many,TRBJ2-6,CASSTAITGANVLTF,TGTGCCAGCAGCACCGCCATAACTGGGGCCAACGTCCTGACTTTC
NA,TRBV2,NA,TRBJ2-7,CASSAASQLNEQYF,TGTGCCAGCAGTGCAGCTTCACAGCTTAACGAGCAGTACTTC
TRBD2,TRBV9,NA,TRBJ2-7,CASSPRASGTTYEQYF,TGTGCCAGCAGCCCCCGGGCTAGCGGGACCACCTACGAGCAGTACTTC
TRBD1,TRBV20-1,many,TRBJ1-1,CSAPKDRGTEAFF,TGCAGTGCTCCGAAGGACAGGGGCACTGAAGCTTTCTTT
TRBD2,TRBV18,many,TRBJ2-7,CASSLGTSGGSYEQYF,TGTGCCAGCTCATTGGGGACTAGCGGGGGTTCCTACGAGCAGTACTTC
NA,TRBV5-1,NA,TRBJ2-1,CASSSPRAYSYNEQFF,TGCGCCAGCAGCTCACCCCGAGCCTACTCCTACAATGAGCAGTTCTTC
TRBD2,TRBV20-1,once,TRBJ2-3,CSAWTSGGSGTQYF,TGCAGTGCATGGACTAGCGGGGGGTCGGGAACGCAGTATTTT
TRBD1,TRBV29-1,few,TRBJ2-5,CSVPGWDSRYQETQYF,TGCAGCGTCCCCGGGTGGGACAGCCGATACCAAGAGACCCAGTACTTC
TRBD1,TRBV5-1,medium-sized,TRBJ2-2,CASSSPRTGGNTGELFF,TGCGCCAGCAGCTCTCCGAGGACAGGGGGTAACACCGGGGAGCTGTTTTTT
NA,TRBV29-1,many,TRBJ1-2,CSVGSGGPNYGYTF,TGCAGCGTTGGATCCGGGGGCCCTAACTATGGCTACACCTTC
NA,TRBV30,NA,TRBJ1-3,CAWSVGGAPGNTIYF,TGTGCCTGGAGTGTTGGAGGGGCCCCTGGAAACACCATATATTTT
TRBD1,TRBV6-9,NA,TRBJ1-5,CASSYPGQGAFGNQPQHF,TGTGCCAGCAGTTACCCAGGACAGGGGGCATTTGGCAATCAGCCCCAGCATTTT
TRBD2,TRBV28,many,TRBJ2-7,CASSLLREGSYEQYF,TGTGCCAGCAGTTTACTGCGGGAGGGCTCCTACGAGCAGTACTTC
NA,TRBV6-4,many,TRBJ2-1,CASSDGESGNEQFF,TGTGCCAGCAGTGATGGTGAGTCTGGTAATGAGCAGTTCTTC
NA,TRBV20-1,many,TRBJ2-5,CSARDGNQETQYF,TGCAGTGCTAGAGACGGGAACCAAGAGACCCAGTACTTC
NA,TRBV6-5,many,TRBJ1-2,CASSYSGDPPVGGYTF,TGTGCCAGCAGTTACTCCGGGGACCCACCTGTGGGAGGCTACACCTTC
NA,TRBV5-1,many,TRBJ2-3,CASSLGGGTDTQYF,TGCGCCAGCAGCTTGGGGGGGGGCACAGATACGCAGTATTTT
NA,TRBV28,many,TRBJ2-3,CASRSTGRGDTQYF,TGTGCCAGCAGATCCACAGGGAGGGGAGATACGCAGTATTTT
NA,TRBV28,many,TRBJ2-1,CASGKQFSSYNEQFF,TGTGCCAGCGGAAAGCAGTTTAGCTCCTACAATGAGCAGTTCTTC
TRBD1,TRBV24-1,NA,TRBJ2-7,CATSDSRDRGSGYEQYF,TGTGCCACCAGTGATTCCCGGGACAGGGGATCTGGCTACGAGCAGTACTTC
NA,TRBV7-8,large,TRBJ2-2,CASSLGLPRELFF,TGTGCCAGCAGCTTAGGACTCCCCCGGGAGCTGTTTTTT
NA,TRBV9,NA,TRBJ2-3,CASSPVGGGASYTQYF,TGTGCCAGCAGCCCAGTGGGGGGGGGGGCCTCATATACGCAGTATTTT
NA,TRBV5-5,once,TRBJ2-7,CASSLYGSGALCEQYF,TGTGCCAGCAGCTTGTATGGGAGTGGGGCCCTGTGCGAGCAGTACTTC
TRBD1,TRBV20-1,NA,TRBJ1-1,CSARTGDTEAFF,TGCAGTGCTAGGACAGGGGACACTGAAGCTTTCTTT
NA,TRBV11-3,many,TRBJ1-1,CASSFDVTTEAFF,TGTGCCAGCAGCTTCGATGTAACCACTGAAGCTTTCTTT
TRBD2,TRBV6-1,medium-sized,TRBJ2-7,CASKRRREGREQYF,TGTGCCAGCAAGCGGAGGCGGGAGGGGCGCGAGCAGTACTTC
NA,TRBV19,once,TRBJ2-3,CASSISQGSGTDTQYF,TGTGCCAGTAGTATTTCTCAGGGATCGGGAACAGATACGCAGTATTTT
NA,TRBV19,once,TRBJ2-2,CASHRGGLNTRELFF,TGTGCCAGTCACAGGGGGGGATTGAACACCCGGGAGCTGTTTTTT
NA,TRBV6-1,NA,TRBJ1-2,CAGSEVVGSTYYGYTF,TGTGCCGGCAGTGAAGTCGTGGGGTCCACCTACTATGGCTACACCTTC
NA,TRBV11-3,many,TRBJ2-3,CASSLGDFTDTQYF,TGTGCCAGCAGCCTTGGGGACTTTACAGATACGCAGTATTTT
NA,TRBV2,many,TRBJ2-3,CASSSGTDTQYF,TGTGCCAGCAGTTCGGGCACAGATACGCAGTATTTT
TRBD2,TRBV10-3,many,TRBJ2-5,CAISERREGETQYF,TGTGCCATCAGTGAGCGGCGGGAGGGGGAGACCCAGTACTTC
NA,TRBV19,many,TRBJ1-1,CASRPGGVTEAFF,TGTGCCAGTAGGCCGGGCGGTGTGACTGAAGCTTTCTTT
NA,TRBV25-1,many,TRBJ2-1,CASSREEQFF,TGTGCCAGCAGTCGAGAGGAGCAGTTCTTC
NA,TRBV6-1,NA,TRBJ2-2,CASSVSYNTGELFF,TGTGCCAGCAGTGTTAGCTATAACACCGGGGAGCTGTTTTTT